This TCR beta chain was retrieved from a study of response to subunit inactivated influenza vaccine. The study's findings and limits: Each seasonal flu vaccination may recruit only limited new T cells, authors suggested.

This clonotype was detected a few times. As yet, its antigen is unknown. CDR1 and CDR2 from the germline V gene are MNHEY and SVGEGT. The CDR3 sequence is 16 residues long. With 4 bases clipped from V and 0 bases from J, the junction kept 3 bases outside the gene matches. TCRdb recomputed calls from the RT-PCR reads with MiXCR, one row per CDR3 protein. The table lists fewer than 250,000 distinct CDR3 sequences, 13% to 15% of them singletons. This receptor was taken from a man aged 45 to 65 who received an inactivated influenza vaccine. The chain is built from TRBV6-2 or TRBV6-3 and TRBJ2-1; 10 bases fit TRBD2. The sample in question was CD8+ T cells sorted from PBMCs, obtained roughly 5 days after vaccination. The CDR3: CASSLWTSGSYNEQFF. CDR3 nucleotide sequence: TGTGCCAGCAGTTTATGGACTAGCGGCTCCTACAATGAGCAGTTCTTC.